These 25 T cell receptor beta chains share one sample of origin, sequenced in a study of shared clonotypes between healthy human individuals (dated by TCRdb to 2019 to 2021). The library came from the immunoSEQ multiplex PCR assay. Drawn from immuneACCESS, this table holds only the in-frame rearrangements with V and J called that TCRdb kept. Clones are partly lost; checked studies trace under half to an unresolved V gene and leave the rest unexplained. Here the sample has 2 million to 3 million clones; 80% to 95% occur a single time. Of the sample, about 0.38% is held by the ten largest clones. Specimen: naive CD4+ T cells from PBMCs. Reading the label with the study, this specimen's cell subset or site is: CD45RA+ positively selected. Receptors originate from a man younger than 35 in good health. Some clones in this sample may be carry-over from other donors' samples.

This clone was detected only once. This rearrangement joins TRBV19 to TRBJ1-4; D may be TRBD1 (6 bases). The CDR3 has 19 amino acids. The ends were cut back, 2 bases at V and 0 bases at J, with 19 bases in the middle. Germline V lookup: CDR1 LNHDA, CDR2 SQIVND (reference sequence). The CDR3 DNA reads as TGTGCCAGTAGTATAATGGGAAGGGAGGGGGTTGCAACTAATGAAAAACTGTTTTTT. Amino acids: CASSIMGREGVATNEKLFF.

V is TRBV5-8 and J is TRBJ1-2; D possibly corresponds to TRBD1 (6 bases). Germline CDR1 and CDR2: SGHTS and YDEGEE. CDR3 length: 15 amino acids. V gave up 4 bases and J gave up 4 bases, with 17 bases separating them. The CDR3 bases are TGTGCCAGCAGCGCGGGGGTCGGGGGCGTCTATGGCTACACCTTC. Protein product: CASSAGVGGVYGYTF.

The V and J genes are TRBV5-1 and TRBJ2-1, with a tentative D call TRBD2 (6 bases). Trimming left V 0 bases short and J 2 bases short, with 12 bases between. The CDR3 has 16 amino acids. Germline CDR1 is SGHRS and CDR2 is YFSETQ. CDR3 sequence: CASSLVGGSPYNEQFF. Here the CDR3 DNA reads TGCGCCAGCAGCTTGGTTGGAGGGAGTCCCTACAATGAGCAGTTCTTC.

The rearrangement joins TRBV7-7 to TRBJ2-5; 9 bases are shared with TRBD1. Germline CDR1 reads SSHAT; CDR2 reads FNYEAQ (reference sequence). The CDR3 spans 14 residues. V gave up 5 bases and J gave up 4 bases; unmatched junction bases: 5. CDR3 in DNA: TGTGCCAGCAGCCGTCGACAGGGGGGAGAGACCCAGTACTTC. Translating gives CASSRRQGGETQYF.

The V call is TRBV29-1, the J call TRBJ2-3; TRBD2 is a possible D gene (7 bases). Germline lookup yields CDR1 SQVTM and CDR2 ANQGSEA. Trimming shortened V by 5 bases and J by 5 bases, and 23 bases separated the two germline ends. This CDR3 is built from 16 residues. The CDR3 region is CSVHGMGAGVEDTQYF. The CDR3 nucleotides are TGCAGCGTTCACGGGATGGGGGCGGGGGTAGAAGATACGCAGTATTTT.

This clone came up once. The chain carries TRBV11-2 and TRBJ2-3; D gene ambiguous. Deletions cut 5 bases from V and 1 base from J, with 10 bases between. This CDR3 comprises 14 residues. Per the germline V gene, CDR1 is SGHAT and CDR2 is FQNNGV. The CDR3: CASSESRRTDTQYF. In nucleotides, the CDR3 is TGTGCCAGCAGCGAATCCCGCCGCACAGATACGCAGTATTTT.

A remark on this clone: Other DNA sequences of this sample code for an identical CDR3. The chain has TRBV29-1 and TRBJ1-2; D uncertain. Between the trimmed V and J ends, which lost 6 bases and 7 bases, there was a span of 18 bases. Germline assignment: CDR1 SQVTM and CDR2 ANQGSEA. This CDR3 comprises 13 residues. CDR3 bases: TGCAGCGTACCCCCTTTAGGGTCTGGTGGCTACACCTTC. Translating it yields CSVPPLGSGGYTF.

CDR3 protein: CASPWTDSHANTGELFF. For the CDR3, the DNA is TGCGCCAGCCCCTGGACAGACTCTCACGCGAACACCGGGGAGCTGTTTTTT. The chain joins TRBV5-1 to TRBJ2-2; tentative D call: TRBD1 (6 bases). Trimming shortened V by 7 bases and J by 0 bases, and 19 bases separated the two germline ends. CDR1 and CDR2 from the germline V gene are SGHRS and YFSETQ. There are 17 residues in the CDR3. The full variable domain, rest sourced from reference TRBV5-1 and TRBJ2-2, is KAGVTQTPRYLIKTRGQQVTLSCSPISGHRSVSWYQQTPGQGLQFLFEYFSETQRNKGNFPGRFSGRQFSNSRSEMNVSTLELGDSALYLCASPWTDSHANTGELFFGEGSRLTVL.

This clone occurred once. Other DNA variants within this sample encode the same CDR3. The chain recombines TRBV7-9 with TRBJ2-2, with D maybe TRBD1 (6 bases). The germline V gene has CDR1 SEHNR and CDR2 FQNEAQ (reference sequence). CDR3 length equals 14 residues. V gave up 5 bases and J gave up 2 bases, with 9 bases separating them. The CDR3 region has the DNA TGTGCCAGCAGCCTCAGGGGTAACACCGGGGAGCTGTTTTTT. Translation gives CASSLRGNTGELFF.

The CDR3 sequence: CASTIAGLAGGPTGELFF. CDR3 nucleotide sequence: TGTGCCAGTACCATAGCCGGGCTAGCGGGAGGGCCCACCGGGGAGCTGTTTTTT. This sequence joins TRBV19 and TRBJ2-2, with 12 positions matching TRBD2. Trimming at V came to 7 bases and at J to 4 bases, leaving 13 bases not matched to a gene. In germline, CDR1 is LNHDA, CDR2 SQIVND (reference sequence). There are 18 residues in the CDR3.

The V call is TRBV9, the J call TRBJ2-2; 16 nucleotides match TRBD2. V shed 3 bases, J shed 7 bases, and the junction held 6 bases outside the gene matches. CDR3 size: 17 residues. CDR1 and CDR2 (germline): SGDLS, YYNGEE. The CDR3, as DNA: TGTGCCAGCAGCGCCAGGGGACTAGCGGGAGGGATCGGGGAGCTGTTTTTT. It is translated as CASSARGLAGGIGELFF.

This rearrangement joins TRBV27 to TRBJ2-1; a possible D gene is TRBD1 (6 bases). Trimming took 5 bases from V and 9 from J, leaving 14 bases between them. Germline V lookup: CDR1 MNHEY, CDR2 SMNVEV (reference sequence). The CDR3 is made up of 13 amino acids. The CDR3 sequence is CASSLNRVPEQFF. The CDR3 DNA sequence: TGTGCCAGCAGTCTGAACAGGGTACCTGAGCAGTTCTTC.

This sequence joins TRBV5-6 and TRBJ1-1, with D unclear. The CDR3 runs to 14 residues. Germline V gene data show CDR1 as SGHDT and CDR2 as YYEEEE. Between the trimmed V and J ends, which lost 4 bases and 2 bases, there was a span of 12 bases. The CDR3 sequence: CASSKYRYNTEAFF. The CDR3 DNA follows: TGTGCCAGCAGCAAGTACCGGTACAACACTGAAGCTTTCTTT.

This clone was observed once. The rearrangement uses TRBV5-1 and TRBJ1-1; perhaps TRBD1 as D (5 bases). Germline V lookup: CDR1 SGHRS, CDR2 YFSETQ. The V gene lost 2 bases and the J gene lost 4 bases, with 9 bases spanning the gap. The CDR3 runs 13 residues. The CDR3 loop reads CASSFEGRTEAFF. CDR3 nucleotide sequence: TGCGCCAGCAGCTTTGAGGGGCGCACTGAAGCTTTCTTT.

The rearrangement uses TRBV14 and TRBJ2-1; 7 nucleotides match TRBD2. The CDR3 totals 14 residues. The trim removed 6 bases at V and 7 bases at J, leaving 9 bases unmatched. Germline CDR1 SGHDN, CDR2 FVKESK. CDR3 in DNA: TGTGCCAGCAGACCTCTAGCGGAGGTAAATGAGCAGTTCTTC. This gives the protein CASRPLAEVNEQFF. The entire variable domain, with the rest obtained from reference TRBV14 and TRBJ2-1, is as follows: EAGVTQFPSHSVIEKGQTVTLRCDPISGHDNLYWYRRVMGKEIKFLLHFVKESKQDESGMPNNRFLAERTGGTYSTLKVQPAELEDSGVYFCASRPLAEVNEQFFGPGTRLTVL.

The V gene is TRBV28, the J gene TRBJ2-2; D is unclear. Trimming left V 8 bases short and J 1 base short, with 11 bases between. The CDR3 extends over 14 amino acids. Germline loops: CDR1 MDHEN, CDR2 SYDVKM. The CDR3: CASPPPGNTGELFF. CDR3 DNA sequence: TGTGCCAGCCCCCCCCCGGGGAACACCGGGGAGCTGTTTTTT.

This chain connects TRBV7-9 to TRBJ1-1; the D gene is possibly TRBD1 (5 bases). Germline values: CDR1 SEHNR, CDR2 FQNEAQ (reference sequence). CDR3 length equals 13 residues. V lost 6 bases and J 11 bases, leaving 19 bases between the germline ends. The CDR3 DNA reads as TGTGCCAGCAGACCAGGGCCCTCCAGGCGGGCTTTCTTT. This encodes CASRPGPSRRAFF.

J is TRBJ2-4 and V is TRBV7-2, with 9 bases fitting TRBD2. The V gene's germline CDR1 is SGHTA and CDR2 FQGNSA. This CDR3 comprises 17 residues. V was pared by 5 bases and J by 5 bases, with 13 bases of the junction left unmatched. Written as DNA, the CDR3 is TGTGCCAGCAGCCCAGGGCTAGCGGGATGGTTCGAAAACATTCAGTACTTC. Translation gives CASSPGLAGWFENIQYF.

This chain links TRBV5-1 with TRBJ2-1; 8 bases fit TRBD1. V shed 5 bases and J 5 bases; nucleotides not matched to a gene: 6. This CDR3 contains 14 residues. The germline gives CDR1 SGHRS, CDR2 YFSETQ. CDR3 sequence reads: CASREQGEHNEQFF. CDR3 in DNA: TGCGCCAGCAGGGAACAGGGGGAACACAATGAGCAGTTCTTC.

The chain carries TRBV6-1 and TRBJ1-2; a possible D gene is TRBD1 (5 bases). Germline CDR1 is MNHNS and CDR2 is SASEGT. The CDR3 totals 13 residues. Deletions cut 1 base from V and 6 bases from J, with 9 bases between. The CDR3 DNA reads TGTGCCAGCAGTGAAGACAGGAAACATGGCTACACCTTC. This sequence encodes CASSEDRKHGYTF.

The chain couples TRBV27 to TRBJ2-3; D is unclear. V was shortened by 2 bases and J by 0 bases, with 9 bases between the two germline ends. The length of the CDR3 is 15 residues. Germline V gives CDR1 MNHEY, CDR2 SMNVEV (reference sequence). The CDR3 DNA follows: TGTGCCAGCAGTTTAATTCTGACCAGCACAGATACGCAGTATTTT. This gives the protein CASSLILTSTDTQYF.

The chain recombines TRBV28 with TRBJ1-2, with D unresolved. The V gene's germline CDR1 is MDHEN and CDR2 SYDVKM. The CDR3 is made up of 15 amino acids. Trimming shortened V by 2 bases and J by 5 bases, and 15 bases separated the two germline ends. The CDR3 DNA is TGTGCCAGCAGTTTACCGCCGGGGATCAAGTATGGCTACACCTTC. As protein: CASSLPPGIKYGYTF.

The rearrangement joins TRBV6-1 to TRBJ2-5; D unresolved. The CDR3 sequence is 16 residues long. V lost 1 base to trimming and J lost 1 base, with 13 bases between them. Looked up from germline, CDR1 is MNHNS and CDR2 is SASEGT. The CDR3 DNA reads as TGTGCCAGCAGTGAAGGAATTAGGCGGCCCCAAGAGACCCAGTACTTC. This translates into CASSEGIRRPQETQYF.

Turning to this clone: Other DNA sequences within the sample encode an identical CDR3. The rearrangement uses TRBV7-6 and TRBJ1-5, with D perhaps TRBD1 (5 bases). V lost 3 bases to trimming and J lost 5 bases, with 8 bases between them. The CDR3 is 13 amino acids. Germline CDR1 and CDR2: SGHVS and FNYEAQ. The chain's CDR3 is CASSLGGDQPQHF. The CDR3 DNA sequence: TGTGCCAGCAGCTTGGGGGGAGATCAGCCCCAGCATTTT.

The CDR3: CASSSYLGGPVPGEQFF. CDR3 DNA sequence: TGTGCCAGCAGTAGCTACCTAGGAGGACCCGTTCCGGGGGAGCAGTTCTTC. This chain uses TRBV28 with TRBJ2-1, with D possibly matching TRBD2 (5 bases). This CDR3 region has 17 residues. V was clipped by 5 bases and J by 10 bases, with 27 bases between them. The germline CDR1 and CDR2 sequences are MDHEN and SYDVKM.